Presented here are 25 T cell receptor beta chains from one specimen sequenced in a study of T-cell memory formation after mild COVID-19. TCRdb called the 5' RACE reads again in MiXCR, with one record for every CDR3 protein. The sample records about 540,000 distinct CDR3 sequences, roughly 21% being singletons. Sequences were obtained from PBMCs or a T cell subset sorted from them (not recorded which). The receptors shown here come from an adult woman who had mild COVID-19 (a few samples of this study predate the infection). Cell type and time point are not known.

This clonotype was detected only a few times. This chain connects TRBV18 to TRBJ2-5, with 9 nucleotides matching TRBD1. The CDR3 has 14 amino acids. Germline V gene data show CDR1 as KGHSH and CDR2 as LQKENI. The trim removed 3 bases at V and 4 bases at J, leaving 3 bases unmatched. Written as DNA, the CDR3 is TGTGCCAGCTCACCTCAACAGGGGGCAGAGACCCAGTACTTC. Translated, it gives CASSPQQGAETQYF.

In this sample, this clonotype turned up many times. The CDR3 protein is CASSLRQRGTGELFF. The CDR3 DNA reads TGTGCCAGCAGTTTACGACAGAGGGGGACCGGGGAGCTGTTTTTT. J is TRBJ2-2 and V is TRBV12-3 or TRBV12-4; a weak D match, TRBD1 (6 bases). Trimming cost V 2 bases and J 5 bases, with 12 bases left between them. The CDR3 is 15 residues long.

The chain has TRBV28 and TRBJ2-7; 9 bases are shared with TRBD1. Germline V lookup: CDR1 MDHEN, CDR2 SYDVKM. The V and J ends lost 4 bases and 3 bases, in that order; junction bases with no gene match: 4. CDR3 length: 14 residues. The CDR3, as DNA: TGTGCCAGCAGTTCGCCGGGACAGGGCTACGAGCAGTACGTC. It codes for CASSSPGQGYEQYV.

This clonotype has more than one count but fewer than ten. The J gene is TRBJ1-6, the V gene TRBV5-1, with 8 bases aligning to TRBD1. CDR1 and CDR2 from the germline V gene are SGHRS and YFSETQ. This CDR3 has 17 amino acids. V dropped 4 bases and J dropped 7; count of bases not matched to a gene: 13. CDR3 amino acids: CASSDRPTGALNSPLHF. The CDR3 DNA sequence: TGCGCCAGCAGCGACAGGCCGACAGGGGCATTAAATTCACCCCTCCACTTT. The complete variable domain, with remaining parts taken from reference TRBV5-1 and TRBJ1-6, reads KAGVTQTPRYLIKTRGQQVTLSCSPISGHRSVSWYQQTPGQGLQFLFEYFSETQRNKGNFPGRFSGRQFSNSRSEMNVSTLELGDSALYLCASSDRPTGALNSPLHFGNGTRLTVT.

In nucleotides, the CDR3 is TGCGCCAGCAGCTTTAGACCCGACGACGAGCAGTACTTC. Translation: CASSFRPDDEQYF. This chain connects TRBV5-1 to TRBJ2-7; D unresolved. The V end lost 2 bases, the J end lost 5 bases, and 11 bases lay between the germline ends. Per germline, CDR1 SGHRS and CDR2 YFSETQ. The CDR3 covers 13 residues.

There are a few counts of this clonotype. For the CDR3, the DNA is TGCGCCAGCAGCTTGGCTACAAGTCGGACCAGGGAAAACATTCAGTACTTC. Translation: CASSLATSRTRENIQYF. The chain links TRBV5-1 to TRBJ2-4, with a possible D match to TRBD1 (5 bases). This CDR3 comprises 17 residues. Germline values: CDR1 SGHRS, CDR2 YFSETQ. Trimming removed 0 bases at V and 5 bases at J, with 18 bases between.

The chain combines TRBV6-6 with TRBJ1-1, with D maybe TRBD1 (6 bases). V was pared by 2 bases and J by 0 bases, with 10 bases between. The length of the CDR3 is 15 residues. In germline, CDR1 is MNHNY, CDR2 SVGAGI (reference sequence). CDR3 sequence (DNA): TGTGCCAGCAGTTACCCCGGACAGATGAACACTGAAGCTTTCTTT. Amino acids: CASSYPGQMNTEAFF.

The CDR3 nucleotides are TGCAGTGCTAGAGGGGGACTTGGGAATCAGCCCCAGCATTTT. The encoded protein is CSARGGLGNQPQHF. The J gene is TRBJ1-5, the V gene TRBV20-1; D may be TRBD1 (5 bases). The germline V gene has CDR1 DFQATT and CDR2 SNEGSKA (reference sequence). The CDR3 is 14 residues long. The V end lost 1 base, the J end lost 4 bases, and 11 bases lay between the germline ends.

The V call is TRBV6-4, the J call TRBJ1-1; the D gene is possibly TRBD1 (5 bases). Trimming pared 4 bases from V and 1 base from J, leaving 16 bases between. CDR3 length: 16 residues. Germline CDR1 MRHNA, CDR2 SNTAGT. CDR3 loop: CASSALPGTGNTEAFF. CDR3 in DNA: TGTGCCAGCAGTGCCCTACCGGGAACAGGGAACACTGAAGCTTTCTTT.

This clonotype was counted between two and nine times. This chain connects TRBV5-1 to TRBJ2-2; D is uncertain. There are 15 residues in the CDR3. The V gene lost 6 bases and the J gene lost 5 bases, with 17 bases spanning the gap. The germline V gene has CDR1 SGHRS and CDR2 YFSETQ. The DNA of the CDR3 is TGCGCCAGCACCCCTGCAGGAGCAACAACCGGGGAGCTGTTTTTT. This sequence encodes CASTPAGATTGELFF.

The V gene is TRBV4-1, the J gene TRBJ2-7; D remains unclear. The CDR3 spans 15 residues. The V and J ends lost 1 base and 1 base respectively, with 11 bases between them. CDR1 and CDR2 (germline): MGHRA, YSYEKL. The CDR3: CASSQVVSYSYEQYF. CDR3 in DNA: TGCGCCAGCAGCCAAGTAGTCAGCTATTCCTACGAGCAGTACTTC.

The genes are TRBV5-1 and TRBJ1-2, with D unresolved. CDR1 is SGHRS, CDR2 YFSETQ, per germline. This CDR3 is 14 amino acids long. Trimming stripped 3 bases from V and 5 bases from J, with 14 bases between. This chain's CDR3 is CASSSVPPGYGYTF. The CDR3 DNA is TGCGCCAGCAGCTCGGTACCTCCGGGATATGGCTACACCTTC. Together with reference TRBV5-1 and TRBJ1-2, the CDR3 gives the full variable domain: KAGVTQTPRYLIKTRGQQVTLSCSPISGHRSVSWYQQTPGQGLQFLFEYFSETQRNKGNFPGRFSGRQFSNSRSEMNVSTLELGDSALYLCASSSVPPGYGYTFGSGTRLTVV.

V and J are TRBV5-1 and TRBJ1-1; a possible D gene is TRBD1 (6 bases). CDR3 length equals 14 residues. The V end lost 4 bases, the J end lost 5 bases, and 15 bases lay between the germline ends. Per the germline V gene, CDR1 is SGHRS and CDR2 is YFSETQ. The CDR3 nucleotides read TGCGCCAGCAGCCCGGGGGGCTCAGGGACTGAAGCTTTCTTT. Translating gives CASSPGGSGTEAFF.

V usage is TRBV5-6 and J usage is TRBJ2-3; D not certain. V shed 4 bases and J shed 4 bases, with 19 bases lying between them. CDR1 is SGHDT, CDR2 YYEEEE, per germline. The CDR3 spans 16 residues. The CDR3 here is CASSPTAYLGSDTQYF. As DNA, the CDR3 is TGTGCCAGCAGCCCCACAGCCTACCTAGGGTCAGATACGCAGTATTTT.

This clonotype was detected only a few times. The chain combines TRBV20-1 with TRBJ1-2; maybe TRBD1 (5 bases). Trimming pared 5 bases from V and 5 bases from J, leaving 15 bases between. The germline gives CDR1 DFQATT, CDR2 SNEGSKA (reference sequence). The length of the CDR3 is 13 residues. The CDR3 nucleotides read TGCAGTGCTCCCGCCGGGACGGATTATGGCTACACCTTC. It translates to CSAPAGTDYGYTF.

The chain carries TRBV4-3 and TRBJ2-5, with D maybe TRBD2 (6 bases). Germline CDR1 reads LGHNA; CDR2 reads YSLEER. V lost 1 base, J lost 4 bases, and 16 bases lay in between. This CDR3 has 16 residues. The CDR3 reads CASSQVAGGTGETQYF. CDR3 sequence (DNA): TGCGCCAGCAGCCAAGTTGCCGGGGGTACCGGAGAGACCCAGTACTTC.

This clonotype was counted only a few times. The rearrangement joins TRBV29-1 to TRBJ2-2, with 8 nucleotides matching TRBD2. CDR1 is SQVTM, CDR2 ANQGSEA, per germline. The J segment lost 3 bases and the V segment lost 4 bases, leaving 4 bases of the junction unmatched. The CDR3 is 14 residues long. The CDR3 DNA follows: TGCAGCGTTGGAGCGGGAGATCACACCGGGGAGCTGTTTTTT. This encodes CSVGAGDHTGELFF.

The sample holds a few counts of this clonotype. The chain uses TRBV12-3 or TRBV12-4 and TRBJ2-1, with unresolved D. Deletions cut 3 bases from V and 4 bases from J, with 7 bases between. The CDR3 is 13 amino acids. Here the CDR3 reads CASSLDLYNEQFF. CDR3 nucleotide sequence: TGTGCCAGCAGTTTGGATTTGTACAATGAGCAGTTCTTC.

The chain couples TRBV7-9 to TRBJ2-2, with 7 bases matching TRBD2. V lost 1 base to trimming and J lost 4 bases; unmatched junction nucleotides: 6. The CDR3 is made up of 16 amino acids. Germline lookup yields CDR1 SEHNR and CDR2 FQNEAQ (reference sequence). The CDR3 sequence is CASSLDAGAGTGELFF. CDR3 in DNA: TGTGCCAGCAGCTTAGATGCGGGAGCAGGCACCGGGGAGCTGTTTTTT.

This clonotype was seen a few times. The rearrangement uses TRBV6-6 and TRBJ1-1, with D uncertain. Between the trimmed V and J ends, which lost 3 bases and 4 bases, there was a span of 9 bases. The CDR3 totals 13 residues. Germline lookup yields CDR1 MNHNY and CDR2 SVGAGI (reference sequence). CDR3 protein: CASSYRMTTEAFF. The CDR3 coding sequence is TGTGCCAGCAGTTATAGGATGACCACTGAAGCTTTCTTT.

This clonotype showed up just a few times. DNA of the CDR3: TGCGCCAGCAGCTTGGCCTACTCCTCCTACGAGCAGTACTTC. It yields the protein CASSLAYSSYEQYF. The genes are TRBV5-1 and TRBJ2-7; D gene ambiguous. Germline CDR1 SGHRS, CDR2 YFSETQ. The CDR3 consists of 14 residues. V was shortened by 0 bases and J by 0 bases, with 7 bases between the two germline ends.

This clonotype was seen a few times. The chain combines TRBV5-8 with TRBJ2-5; a weak D match, TRBD1 (5 bases). Deletions cut 0 bases from V and 0 bases from J, with 12 bases between. Germline V lookup: CDR1 SGHTS, CDR2 YDEGEE. The CDR3 is 16 amino acids. DNA for the CDR3: TGTGCCAGCAGCTTGGGGACACACCGGTACCAAGAGACCCAGTACTTC. Translating it yields CASSLGTHRYQETQYF.

This clonotype was seen a few times. The rearrangement uses TRBV7-3 and TRBJ1-6; D not certain. The CDR3 sequence is 13 residues long. Trimming took 2 bases from V and 10 from J, leaving 9 bases between them. Germline CDR1 is SGHTA and CDR2 is FQGTGA. In DNA, the CDR3 is TGTGCCAGCAGCTTAGATCGGAGGTCACCCCTCCACTTT. Translating gives CASSLDRRSPLHF.

This clonotype showed up just a few times. The chain recombines TRBV10-3 with TRBJ1-1; D gene unclear. Germline loops: CDR1 ENHRY, CDR2 SYGVKD. Deletions cut 4 bases from V and 7 bases from J, with 13 bases between. The CDR3 runs 13 residues. CDR3 sequence (DNA): TGTGCCATCAGTGTCAGGCTGGAGATTGAAGCTTTCTTT. It yields the protein CAISVRLEIEAFF.

This clonotype was seen more than once but under ten times. The J gene is TRBJ2-5, the V gene TRBV4-1, with D perhaps TRBD2 (6 bases). The V and J ends lost 2 bases and 5 bases respectively, with 21 bases between them. Looked up from germline, CDR1 is MGHRA and CDR2 is YSYEKL. CDR3 length: 17 amino acids. Here the CDR3 DNA reads TGCGCCAGCAGCCAATTTGCCTCGAATCCAGGGAGGGAGACCCAGTACTTC. The encoded protein is CASSQFASNPGRETQYF.